A single sample gave rise to the 24 T cell receptor beta chains below, sequenced in a study of cytomegalovirus exposure and HLA in healthy donors. The PCR used 60 Vbeta and 13 Jbeta primers. Generated by immunoSEQ multiplex PCR, the TCRdb table keeps only in-frame clones and is missing some. Counted here are under 80,000 clones, approximately 71% occurring once; the ten biggest clones make up approximately 2%. Sequencing input: PBMCs. These receptors were taken from a woman aged 25 to 45 in good health and CMV-seronegative.

This clone was seen a handful of times. The V and J genes are TRBV6-1 and TRBJ1-4; 7 nucleotides match TRBD1. J gave up 8 bases and V 8 bases, and 2 bases lay outside the gene matches. CDR1 is MNHNS and CDR2 is SASEGT in the germline V gene. The length of the CDR3 is 11 residues. The CDR3, as DNA: TGTGCCAGCGAGGACAGGGAAAAACTGTTTTTT. This translates into CASEDREKLFF.

This clone was detected only a few times. This chain uses TRBV29-1 with TRBJ1-2, with TRBD1 matching over 8 bases. Germline CDR1 and CDR2: SQVTM and ANQGSEA. The CDR3 runs to 17 residues. V lost 5 bases to trimming and J lost 3 bases; unmatched junction nucleotides: 17. CDR3 nucleotide sequence: TGCAGCGTTTTGGACAGGGAGAGGGAAAGTTGGGACTATGGCTACACCTTC. Its translation is CSVLDRERESWDYGYTF. Full variable domain (remainder filled in from reference TRBV29-1 and TRBJ1-2): SAVISQKPSRDICQRGTSLTIQCQVDSQVTMMFWYRQQPGQSLTLIATANQGSEATYESGFVIDKFPISRPNLTFSTLTVSNMSPEDSSIYLCSVLDRERESWDYGYTFGSGTRLTVV.

This clone counts as medium-sized. The chain couples TRBV27 to TRBJ1-2; possibly TRBD1 for D (6 bases). The V gene lost 4 bases and the J gene lost 8 bases, with 17 bases spanning the gap. Germline-derived CDR1 and CDR2 are MNHEY and SMNVEV (reference sequence). The CDR3 is 14 residues long. This CDR3 reads CASSSKSGVVGYTF. The CDR3, as DNA: TGTGCCAGCAGTTCCAAATCAGGGGTTGTGGGCTACACCTTC.

The V and J genes are TRBV6-1 and TRBJ1-1; 10 nucleotides agree with TRBD1. The CDR3 extends over 14 amino acids. CDR1 is MNHNS, CDR2 SASEGT, per germline. With V trimmed by 6 bases and J by 3 bases, 4 bases remained unmatched. The CDR3 DNA follows: TGTGCCAGCAGCGGACAGGGGGTGCACACTGAAGCTTTCTTT. Protein sequence: CASSGQGVHTEAFF.

The chain is built from TRBV10-3 and TRBJ2-3; the match to TRBD1 covers 8 bases. V lost 8 bases to trimming and J lost 0 bases; unmatched junction nucleotides: 4. Germline V lookup: CDR1 ENHRY, CDR2 SYGVKD. The CDR3 spans 14 residues. CDR3 sequence: CAIQGAFSTDTQYF. The CDR3 DNA follows: TGTGCCATCCAGGGGGCGTTTAGCACAGATACGCAGTATTTT.

V usage is TRBV18 and J usage is TRBJ2-3; 8 bases fit TRBD2. Per the germline V gene, CDR1 is KGHSH and CDR2 is LQKENI. The CDR3 has 15 amino acids. After removal of 5 bases from V and 2 bases from J, the junction contained 6 bases not matched to a gene. CDR3 region: CASSALADHTDTQYF. For the CDR3, the DNA is TGTGCCAGCTCAGCACTAGCGGACCACACAGATACGCAGTATTTT.

The CDR3 protein is CAAGGSDLGYTF. In DNA, the CDR3 is TGTGCCGCCGGGGGGTCCGATCTTGGCTACACCTTC. The gene calls are TRBV5-4 and TRBJ1-2; tentative D call: TRBD1 (5 bases). The CDR3 is 12 residues long. Germline V gives CDR1 SGHNT, CDR2 YYREEE (reference sequence). With 10 bases removed from V and 7 bases from J, the gap between germline ends came to 17 bases.

The rearrangement joins TRBV27 to TRBJ2-7; 8 bases match TRBD2. Germline-derived CDR1 and CDR2 are MNHEY and SMNVEV (reference sequence). The CDR3 covers 16 residues. V dropped 0 bases and J dropped 4; count of bases not matched to a gene: 8. This CDR3 is CASSLSAGGGWYEQYF. CDR3 nucleotide sequence: TGTGCCAGCAGTTTATCGGCGGGGGGTGGCTGGTACGAGCAGTACTTC.

The chain has TRBV6-1 and TRBJ2-5; D gene unclear. The assigned J gene may be wrong: the sequence end matches TRBJ2-7 better. Germline values: CDR1 MNHNS, CDR2 SASEGT. CDR3 length: 13 residues. The CDR3 is CASSGRRSDEQYF. The CDR3 bases are TGTGCCAGCAGTGGAAGGAGAAGCGACGAGCAGTACTTC.

The chain uses TRBV6-5 and TRBJ2-7; D might be TRBD1 (6 bases). V lost 10 bases to trimming and J lost 2 bases, with 18 bases between them. The germline CDR1 and CDR2 sequences are MNHEY and SVGAGI. This CDR3 has 14 amino acids. DNA for the CDR3: TGTGCCATCACCGAGCCGGGACAAGCCTACGAGCAGTACTTC. It encodes CAITEPGQAYEQYF.

The CDR3 here is CASSDLPGQGDTEAFF. CDR3 DNA: TGTGCCAGCAGTGACCTCCCGGGACAGGGAGACACTGAAGCTTTCTTT. The chain couples TRBV6-1 to TRBJ1-1, with TRBD1 identical over 9 bases. Germline V lookup: CDR1 MNHNS, CDR2 SASEGT. Trimming at V came to 3 bases and at J to 3 bases, leaving 8 bases not matched to a gene. CDR3 length: 16 residues.

The chain uses TRBV7-3 and TRBJ2-5, with no clear D. TRBJ2-7 explains the end of the DNA better; the J call may be wrong. The V gene's germline CDR1 is SGHTA and CDR2 FQGTGA. The CDR3 runs 14 residues. The CDR3 sequence: CASSSGWRSYEQYF. Here the CDR3 DNA reads TGTGCCAGCAGCTCAGGATGGCGCTCCTACGAGCAGTACTTC.

The gene calls are TRBV11-2 and TRBJ2-3; D gene unclear. The V gene's germline CDR1 is SGHAT and CDR2 FQNNGV. The ends were cut back, 5 bases at V and 5 bases at J, with 8 bases in the middle. CDR3 size: 12 residues. The CDR3 coding sequence is TGTGCCAGCAGCACGAGTAAAGATACGCAGTATTTT. Residues: CASSTSKDTQYF.

This chain links TRBV11-3 with TRBJ2-3, with 8 bases aligning to TRBD1. J lost 4 bases, V lost 0 bases, and 6 bases had no gene match. Germline CDR1 is SGHNT and CDR2 is YENEEA. The CDR3 is 16 amino acids. In DNA form, the CDR3 reads TGTGCCAGCAGCTTAGATGGAGGACAGGGCCCAGATACGCAGTATTTT. This codes for CASSLDGGQGPDTQYF.

In DNA form, the CDR3 reads TGTGCCAGCAGCTTATGGTCCGGGGGCTACGAGCAGTACTTC. Amino acid sequence: CASSLWSGGYEQYF. The rearrangement joins TRBV7-2 to TRBJ2-7; D possibly corresponds to TRBD2 (6 bases). CDR1 and CDR2 from the germline V gene are SGHTA and FQGNSA. The CDR3 runs 14 residues. The ends were cut back, 2 bases at V and 3 bases at J, with 11 bases in the middle.

The chain links TRBV6-5 to TRBJ2-4, with TRBD2 matching over 7 bases. After removal of 6 bases from V and 7 bases from J, the junction contained 6 bases not matched to a gene. Germline V gene data show CDR1 as MNHEY and CDR2 as SVGAGI. The CDR3 totals 13 residues. The CDR3 DNA follows: TGTGCCAGCAGAGGGGAGGGGAGGAACATTCAGTACTTC. The encoded protein is CASRGEGRNIQYF.

J is TRBJ2-7 and V is TRBV10-3; no clear D gene. The CDR3 runs to 13 residues. Germline CDR1 is ENHRY and CDR2 is SYGVKD. The ends were cut back, 2 bases at V and 4 bases at J, with 9 bases in the middle. CDR3 in DNA: TGTGCCATCAGTGAGGGTGATCGGTACGAGCAGTACTTC. This gives the protein CAISEGDRYEQYF.

The chain employs TRBV6-5 and TRBJ1-2, with TRBD1 as a possible D gene (5 bases). The V gene lost 5 bases and the J gene lost 11 bases, with 12 bases spanning the gap. Germline CDR1 and CDR2: MNHEY and SVGAGI. The CDR3 consists of 11 residues. The CDR3 is CASSAGLIYTF. The CDR3 region has the DNA TGTGCCAGCAGTGCAGGGCTTATTTACACCTTC.

The CDR3 nucleotides are TGCGCCAGCAGCATCCGGGACCCGGGGGACGGCGGGGAGCTGTTTTTT. Its translation is CASSIRDPGDGGELFF. The chain combines TRBV5-1 with TRBJ2-2, with a weak D call TRBD2 (6 bases). The CDR3 totals 16 residues. Germline loops: CDR1 SGHRS, CDR2 YFSETQ. V lost 4 bases, J lost 7 bases, and 20 bases lay in between.

V and J are TRBV6-5 and TRBJ2-7; D perhaps matches TRBD2 (5 bases). The germline gives CDR1 MNHEY, CDR2 SVGAGI. V was pared by 2 bases and J by 5 bases, with 16 bases between. This CDR3 region has 15 residues. The CDR3 DNA sequence: TGTGCCAGCAGTTACCTCGGGGTCGGTCAGGACGAGCAGTACTTC. It specifies CASSYLGVGQDEQYF.

The rearrangement joins TRBV14 to TRBJ2-5, with D maybe TRBD2 (7 bases). Germline V gene sequence: CDR1 SGHDN, CDR2 FVKESK. This CDR3 has 15 residues. Trimming took off 5 bases at V and 5 bases at J, with 18 bases between the two ends. CDR3 DNA: TGTGCCAGCAGCTCCCGGAGGGGGGGCTGGGAGACCCAGTACTTC. Its protein is CASSSRRGGWETQYF.

The CDR3 region is CASSHRGGSLEAFF. CDR3 DNA: TGTGCCAGCAGCCACAGGGGGGGTTCACTTGAAGCTTTCTTT. The rearrangement joins TRBV7-9 to TRBJ1-1; 8 nucleotides match TRBD1. The V segment lost 5 bases and the J segment 7 bases; nucleotides outside the gene matches: 9. Germline V gene lookup returns CDR1 SEHNR and CDR2 FQNEAQ (reference sequence). The CDR3 has 14 residues. Using reference TRBV7-9 and TRBJ1-1 for the parts outside the CDR3, the full variable domain is DTGVSQNPRHKITKRGQNVTFRCDPISEHNRLYWYRQTLGQGPEFLTYFQNEAQLEKSRLLSDRFSAERPKGSFSTLEIQRTEQGDSAMYLCASSHRGGSLEAFFGQGTRLTVV.

This rearrangement joins TRBV21-1 to TRBJ1-5; TRBD1, the D gene given by the table, was not confirmed from the DNA. TRBV21-1 is a pseudogene segment. The CDR3 covers 19 residues. CDR3 nucleotide sequence: TGTGCCAGCAGCAAGGAGGGTGCGGCAGGGGGTATGTTCCAACAGCCCCAGCATTTT. It codes for CASSKEGAAGGMFQQPQHF.

In the case of this clone: A much more abundant neighbour one base away suggests this may be a read error. The rearrangement joins TRBV5-1 to TRBJ1-1; 9 nucleotides match TRBD1. The CDR3 consists of 15 residues. CDR1 is SGHRS, CDR2 YFSETQ, per germline. Written as DNA, the CDR3 is TGCGCCAACAGCTTGGGGGACAGGGAATTGACTGAAGCTTTCTTT. This gives the protein CANSLGDRELTEAFF.